The 21 T cell receptor beta chains given below trace back to one sample, sequenced in a study of beta chain features in type 1 diabetes. Isolated RNA was reverse transcribed in full, so expressed TCRB transcripts were sequenced. TCRdb keeps only in-frame clones here, not all; method: immunoSEQ multiplex PCR. This sample yields 250,000 to 350,000 clones, of which about 15% are seen a single time; more than 6.5% belongs to the top ten. Sequenced material: central memory CD4+ T cells from blood. Receptor source: a man aged 30 to 39 in good health.

The genes are TRBV4-3 and TRBJ1-3; D call uncertain. Trimming took 6 bases from V and 4 from J, leaving 13 bases between them. This CDR3 has 14 amino acids. Germline CDR1 LGHNA, CDR2 YSLEER. CDR3 in amino acids: CASSPGVRGNTIYF. DNA for the CDR3: TGCGCCAGCAGTCCGGGTGTGCGAGGAAACACCATATATTTT.

Many counts were recorded for this clone. This chain joins TRBV7-2 and TRBJ2-1, with TRBD2 matching 9 bases. The CDR3 runs to 17 residues. Trimming took 7 bases from V and 0 from J; bases not matched to a gene: 10. CDR1 SGHTA and CDR2 FQGNSA come from the germline V gene. The CDR3 is CASTNLAGANSYNEQFF. In DNA form, the CDR3 reads TGTGCCAGCACGAATTTAGCGGGGGCCAACTCCTACAATGAGCAGTTCTTC.

About this clone itself: A read error is likely here: a far larger clone is one base away. V usage is TRBV6-5 and J usage is TRBJ2-6; D call uncertain. This CDR3 contains 15 residues. Trimming pared 6 bases from V and 4 bases from J, leaving 13 bases between. Germline CDR1 and CDR2: MNHEY and SVGAGI. The CDR3 nucleotides are TGTGCCAGCAGCCTGGACGGCGCGGGGGCCAACGTCCTGACTTTC. As protein: CASSLDGAGANVLTF.

This clone occurred a few times. The gene calls are TRBV7-2 and TRBJ2-7; 9 bases line up with TRBD2. The CDR3 extends over 15 amino acids. CDR1 is SGHTA and CDR2 is FQGNSA in the germline V gene. Germline trimming cut 4 bases from V and 2 bases from J; bases unmatched to any gene: 6. Here the CDR3 DNA reads TGTGCCAGCAGCTCACGCCGACTAGCGGCCTACGAGCAGTACGTC. Amino acids: CASSSRRLAAYEQYV.

This clone occurred a few times. The gene calls are TRBV2 and TRBJ2-1; D is unresolved. Germline lookup yields CDR1 SNHLY and CDR2 FYNNEI. The CDR3 contains 13 residues. The V gene lost 0 bases and the J gene lost 6 bases, with 6 bases spanning the gap. CDR3 amino acids: CASSEAPSNEQFF. CDR3 nucleotides: TGTGCCAGCAGTGAAGCTCCTAGCAATGAGCAGTTCTTC. The full variable domain, rest sourced from reference TRBV2 and TRBJ2-1, is EPEVTQTPSHQVTQMGQEVILRCVPISNHLYFYWYRQILGQKVEFLVSFYNNEISEKSEIFDDQFSVERPDGSNFTLKIRSTKLEDSAMYFCASSEAPSNEQFFGPGTRLTVL.

This chain connects TRBV7-9 to TRBJ1-1; 8 bases line up with TRBD1. Losses at the gene ends were 5 bases for V and 0 bases for J; bases not matched to a gene: 8. From germline, CDR1 is SEHNR and CDR2 FQNEAQ (reference sequence). The CDR3 has 16 residues. DNA for the CDR3: TGTGCCAGCAGCCCCGCGACAGGGGAGATGAACACTGAAGCTTTCTTT. It specifies CASSPATGEMNTEAFF.

The rearrangement joins TRBV4-2 to TRBJ2-3, with 11 bases that match TRBD2. CDR1 is LGHNA and CDR2 is YNFKEQ in the germline V gene. This CDR3 has 16 amino acids. Losses at the gene ends were 4 bases for V and 2 bases for J; bases not matched to a gene: 5. The CDR3 coding sequence is TGTGCCAGCAGCCCGGGACTAGCGGCGGACACAGATACGCAGTATTTT. As protein: CASSPGLAADTDTQYF.

This clone occurred many times. J is TRBJ2-7 and V is TRBV28, with D perhaps TRBD1 (6 bases). This CDR3 is built from 15 residues. Germline-derived CDR1 and CDR2 are MDHEN and SYDVKM. The ends were cut back, 1 base at V and 6 bases at J, with 16 bases in the middle. Here the CDR3 reads CASSLSSTGSGEQYV. The CDR3 nucleotides read TGTGCCAGCAGTTTATCCAGCACAGGGTCCGGCGAGCAGTACGTC.

This clone was counted only a few times. The chain uses TRBV5-6 and TRBJ2-7; D is ambiguous. Germline lookup yields CDR1 SGHDT and CDR2 YYEEEE. This CDR3 contains 14 residues. V lost 0 bases to trimming and J lost 0 bases, with 7 bases between them. The CDR3 loop is CASSLGSTSYEQYV. In DNA form, the CDR3 reads TGTGCCAGCAGCTTGGGATCAACCTCCTACGAGCAGTACGTC.

This clone was detected only a few times. V usage is TRBV29-1 and J usage is TRBJ2-1; a possible D gene is TRBD1 (6 bases). Germline CDR1 reads SQVTM; CDR2 reads ANQGSEA. The CDR3 consists of 13 residues. The V and J ends lost 3 bases and 7 bases respectively, with 13 bases between them. The CDR3 here is CSVDGAGVNEQFF. In nucleotides, the CDR3 is TGCAGCGTTGATGGGGCAGGGGTGAATGAGCAGTTCTTC.

This clone was detected a few times. The chain employs TRBV30 and TRBJ2-5; TRBD1 is a possible D gene (6 bases). CDR1 is GTSNPN and CDR2 is SVGIG in the germline V gene (reference sequence). This CDR3 has 13 residues. V shed 2 bases and J shed 5 bases, with 12 bases lying between them. CDR3 nucleotides: TGTGCCTGGAGTCACAGGGTTCGGGAGACCCAGTACTTC. The encoded protein is CAWSHRVRETQYF.

The genes are TRBV6-5 and TRBJ1-2; D ambiguous. Germline-derived CDR1 and CDR2 are MNHEY and SVGAGI. CDR3 size: 12 residues. V was shortened by 5 bases and J by 8 bases, with 12 bases between the two germline ends. CDR3 DNA sequence: TGTGCCAGCAGTGACAAGAGGAGCGGCTACACCTTC. Translating gives CASSDKRSGYTF.

This clone was counted at least ten times. This CDR3 is also generated by other DNA sequences in the sample. The chain uses TRBV4-3 and TRBJ1-3; D remains ambiguous. This CDR3 has 13 residues. The germline V gene has CDR1 LGHNA and CDR2 YSLEER. The V gene lost 0 bases and the J gene lost 4 bases, with 4 bases spanning the gap. The CDR3 region is CASSQDRGNTIYF. The DNA for the CDR3 is TGCGCCAGCAGCCAAGACAGAGGAAACACCATATATTTT.

The sample holds a few counts of this clone. This sequence joins TRBV30 and TRBJ2-3, with D perhaps matching TRBD1 (5 bases). V shed 2 bases and J shed 7 bases, with 13 bases lying between them. The CDR3 has 13 residues. The germline V gene has CDR1 GTSNPN and CDR2 SVGIG (reference sequence). The CDR3 sequence is CAWSPPTVHTQYF. In nucleotides, the CDR3 is TGTGCCTGGAGTCCCCCGACAGTACATACGCAGTATTTT.

This clone was counted between two and nine times. The genes are TRBV27 and TRBJ2-1; D is uncertain. Germline V CDR1 and CDR2: MNHEY, SMNVEV (reference sequence). Trimming removed 5 bases from V and 6 bases from J, with 8 bases in between. CDR3 length: 12 amino acids. The CDR3 loop reads CASSPDGNEQFF. For the CDR3, the DNA is TGTGCCAGCAGTCCTGACGGCAATGAGCAGTTCTTC.

The genes are TRBV4-3 and TRBJ1-4; 9 nucleotides match TRBD1. This CDR3 spans 17 amino acids. Trimming took 1 base from V and 8 from J; bases not matched to a gene: 11. Germline CDR1 LGHNA, CDR2 YSLEER. In DNA, the CDR3 is TGCGCCAGCAGCCAAGTTTTCTCGACAGGGGGTAGGGAAAAACTGTTTTTT. Its protein is CASSQVFSTGGREKLFF.

The table lists this clone with a few counts. The chain recombines TRBV7-2 with TRBJ2-2; D gene unclear. From germline, CDR1 is SGHTA and CDR2 FQGNSA. The ends were cut back, 2 bases at V and 4 bases at J, with 14 bases in the middle. This CDR3 region has 16 residues. The CDR3 spells CASSLRIRASTGELFF. The CDR3 bases are TGTGCCAGCAGCTTACGTATAAGGGCCTCCACCGGGGAGCTGTTTTTT.

This clone has only a few counts. This chain uses TRBV13 with TRBJ1-2, with 9 nucleotides matching TRBD1. The CDR3 totals 15 residues. CDR1 is PRHDT, CDR2 FYEKMQ, per germline (reference sequence). J gave up 2 bases and V 4 bases, and 5 bases lay outside the gene matches. The CDR3 nucleotides are TGTGCCAGCAGCTCCCAGGGACAGGGAAACTATGGCTACACCTTC. Its translation: CASSSQGQGNYGYTF.

CDR3 region: CASSLEGAGANVLTF. CDR3 bases: TGCGCCAGCAGCTTGGAAGGTGCTGGGGCCAACGTCCTGACTTTC. The chain is built from TRBV5-1 and TRBJ2-6; no reliable D call. Per germline, CDR1 SGHRS and CDR2 YFSETQ. The V end lost 0 bases, the J end lost 2 bases, and 6 bases lay between the germline ends. The CDR3 runs 15 residues. The variable domain in full, completed from reference TRBV5-1 and TRBJ2-6, reads KAGVTQTPRYLIKTRGQQVTLSCSPISGHRSVSWYQQTPGQGLQFLFEYFSETQRNKGNFPGRFSGRQFSNSRSEMNVSTLELGDSALYLCASSLEGAGANVLTFGAGSRLTVL.

This clone appeared a few times. V usage is TRBV2 and J usage is TRBJ2-7; D remains unclear. Germline CDR1 is SNHLY and CDR2 is FYNNEI. V was pared by 4 bases and J by 11 bases, with 12 bases between. The CDR3 runs 11 residues. The CDR3 DNA follows: TGTGCCAGCAGTGTGAAGTCTACGAAGTACTTC. It translates to CASSVKSTKYF.

This clone appeared once. The V and J genes are TRBV4-3 and TRBJ2-5; 10 bases match TRBD2. Germline loops: CDR1 LGHNA, CDR2 YSLEER. The CDR3 runs to 17 residues. With V trimmed by 1 base and J by 5 bases, 10 bases remained unmatched. The CDR3 nucleotides read TGCGCCAGCAGCCAAGCAACTAGCGGGACCACCCCGGAGACCCAGTACTTC. Protein: CASSQATSGTTPETQYF.